These 29 T cell receptor beta chains were all obtained from the same sample, sequenced in a study of blood T cell repertoires in COVID-19. Clones were sequenced by immunoSEQ multiplex PCR, and TCRdb holds only the in-frame ones, with some missing. The table lists approximately 100,000 clones, about 90% of them singletons. Sequencing was performed on peripheral blood. Receptors originate from a human donor with COVID-19, enrolled during active disease. The donor label of this sample is uncertain.

A remark on this clone: Other nucleotide sequences from this sample produce the same CDR3. The chain has TRBV9 and TRBJ1-2, with 9 positions matching TRBD1. Germline assignment: CDR1 SGDLS and CDR2 YYNGEE. The J segment lost 8 bases and the V segment lost 0 bases, leaving 5 bases of the junction unmatched. This CDR3 is built from 14 residues. The chain's CDR3 is CASSVVGTGYGYTF. DNA of the CDR3: TGTGCCAGCAGCGTAGTTGGGACAGGGTACGGCTACACCTTC.

V is TRBV7-9 and J is TRBJ1-4, with D hard to call. The CDR3 runs to 13 residues. The V end was cut by 5 bases, the J end by 8 bases, with 12 bases between. CDR1 SEHNR and CDR2 FQNEAQ come from the germline V gene (reference sequence). CDR3 sequence: CASSDLEEEKLFF. CDR3 in DNA: TGTGCCAGCAGCGACTTAGAAGAAGAAAAACTGTTTTTT.

V gene TRBV5-6 combines with J gene TRBJ2-2, with a tentative D call TRBD1 (6 bases). The V and J ends lost 4 bases and 3 bases respectively, with 16 bases between them. The CDR3 length is 16 residues. Germline V CDR1 and CDR2: SGHDT, YYEEEE. The CDR3 here is CASSQGQGWHTGELFF. DNA for the CDR3: TGTGCCAGCAGCCAGGGGCAGGGATGGCACACCGGGGAGCTGTTTTTT.

The chain carries TRBV19 and TRBJ1-3; D gene ambiguous. CDR1 and CDR2 from the germline V gene are LNHDA and SQIVND (reference sequence). V was pared by 7 bases and J by 6 bases, with 22 bases between. CDR3 length equals 16 residues. DNA for the CDR3: TGTGCCAGTATCTATGGAGGTCAGCGGTCGATAAACACCATATATTTT. Protein sequence: CASIYGGQRSINTIYF. Full variable domain (outside the CDR3, taken from reference TRBV19 and TRBJ1-3): DGGITQSPKYLFRKEGQNVTLSCEQNLNHDAMYWYRQDPGQGLRLIYYSQIVNDFQKGDIAEGYSVSREKKESFPLTVTSAQKNPTAFYLCASIYGGQRSINTIYFGEGSWLTVV.

This clone was recorded once. This chain links TRBV6-5 with TRBJ2-1, with TRBD1 matching over 9 bases. The V gene end was trimmed by 6 bases and the J gene end by 7 bases; junction bases not matched to a gene: 4. CDR1 and CDR2 (germline): MNHEY, SVGAGI. CDR3 length: 13 residues. The CDR3: CASSSDRGNEQFF. The CDR3 DNA is TGTGCCAGCAGCTCGGACAGGGGTAATGAGCAGTTCTTC.

This chain uses TRBV3-1 (or the pseudogene TRBV3-2) with TRBJ2-5; 9 nucleotides line up with TRBD2. Germline V gene data show CDR1 as LGHDT and CDR2 as YNNKEL (reference sequence). Trimming cost V 0 bases and J 4 bases; bases outside gene matches: 3. The CDR3 covers 15 residues. The CDR3 reads CASSQDPSGAETQYF. As DNA, the CDR3 is TGTGCCAGCAGCCAAGATCCTAGCGGGGCAGAGACCCAGTACTTC.

The rearrangement links TRBV15 to TRBJ2-1, with D possibly being TRBD2 (6 bases). Germline V gene sequence: CDR1 LNHNV, CDR2 YYDKDF (reference sequence). V gave up 0 bases and J gave up 4 bases, with 7 bases separating them. The CDR3 runs to 14 residues. This chain's CDR3 is CATSRDRGYNEQFF. For the CDR3, the DNA is TGTGCCACCAGCAGAGATCGGGGGTACAATGAGCAGTTCTTC.

V is TRBV2 and J is TRBJ1-5; the match to TRBD1 covers 8 bases. With 8 bases clipped from V and 6 bases from J, the junction kept 9 bases outside the gene matches. CDR1 is SNHLY and CDR2 is FYNNEI in the germline V gene. This CDR3 is built from 14 residues. CDR3 sequence (DNA): TGTGCCAGCCGGACAGGGCCCCGGGGTCAGCCCCAGCATTTT. It encodes CASRTGPRGQPQHF.

The genes are TRBV6-5 and TRBJ1-1; 7 bases agree with TRBD1. Germline CDR1 reads MNHEY; CDR2 reads SVGAGI. The CDR3 contains 14 residues. Trimming removed 3 bases from V and 4 bases from J; junction bases left unmatched: 5. Written as DNA, the CDR3 is TGTGCCAGCAGTTATTTAGACAGGGCCACTGAAGCTTTCTTT. Residues: CASSYLDRATEAFF.

The chain has TRBV2 and TRBJ2-5, with a weak D call TRBD2 (6 bases). Germline values: CDR1 SNHLY, CDR2 FYNNEI. The CDR3 has 13 amino acids. Trimming stripped 5 bases from V and 2 bases from J, with 9 bases between. The CDR3 region has the DNA TGTGCCAGCAGTCGGGAGCCGCAAGAGACCCAGTACTTC. It codes for CASSREPQETQYF.

The chain has TRBV11-2 and TRBJ2-7; 7 positions match TRBD1. J was trimmed by 2 bases and V by 3 bases; bases with no gene match: 10. The CDR3 loop spans 16 amino acids. The germline V gene has CDR1 SGHAT and CDR2 FQNNGV. The CDR3 DNA reads TGTGCCAGCAGCTTCATGCACTGGACAGGCGCCTACGAGCAGTACTTC. This gives the protein CASSFMHWTGAYEQYF.

The chain joins TRBV25-1 to TRBJ1-3, with TRBD1 identical over 9 bases. Germline CDR1 and CDR2: MGHDK and SYGVNS. CDR3 length: 14 residues. V gave up 6 bases and J gave up 1 base; unmatched junction bases: 1. CDR3 sequence reads: CASSGQGSGNTIYF. The CDR3 DNA is TGTGCCAGCAGCGGACAGGGGTCTGGAAACACCATATATTTT.

The V gene is TRBV3-1 (or the pseudogene TRBV3-2), the J gene TRBJ2-2, with D maybe TRBD1 (6 bases). Germline values: CDR1 LGHDT, CDR2 YNNKEL (reference sequence). Trimming left V 1 base short and J 2 bases short, with 14 bases between. There are 17 residues in the CDR3. The CDR3 sequence: CASSQGQRTANTGELFF. CDR3 DNA: TGTGCCAGCAGCCAAGGTCAGAGGACAGCTAACACCGGGGAGCTGTTTTTT.

J is TRBJ1-5 and V is TRBV3-1 (or the pseudogene TRBV3-2); the D is unclear. Trimming cost V 0 bases and J 5 bases, with 11 bases left between them. Germline V gene data show CDR1 as LGHDT and CDR2 as YNNKEL (reference sequence). CDR3 length: 15 amino acids. DNA of the CDR3: TGTGCCAGCAGCCAAGATGCCCGGAGCGATCAGCCCCAGCATTTT. Translating it yields CASSQDARSDQPQHF.

CDR3 in DNA: TGTGCCAGCAGTGAGTCCCGGGACTCCAGCTCGGATGAGCAGTTCTTC. Residues: CASSESRDSSSDEQFF. The V call is TRBV25-1, the J call TRBJ2-1; D perhaps matches TRBD2 (6 bases). This CDR3 region has 16 residues. CDR1 and CDR2 (germline): MGHDK, SYGVNS. Trimming removed 3 bases from V and 8 bases from J, with 20 bases in between.

The chain combines TRBV6-6 with TRBJ1-1; perhaps TRBD1 as D (5 bases). This CDR3 has 15 residues. Germline V gene lookup returns CDR1 MNHNY and CDR2 SVGAGI (reference sequence). The V end was cut by 0 bases, the J end by 2 bases, with 10 bases between. The CDR3 DNA follows: TGTGCCAGCAGTTACTCGGGGGGAGGCAACACTGAAGCTTTCTTT. The encoded protein is CASSYSGGGNTEAFF.

The sample holds one count of this clone. The V and J genes are TRBV5-1 and TRBJ2-7; TRBD1 might be the D (6 bases). V was clipped by 4 bases and J by 3 bases, with 17 bases between them. Germline V CDR1 and CDR2: SGHRS, YFSETQ. The CDR3 has 15 amino acids. In DNA form, the CDR3 reads TGCGCCAGCAGCCTGACAGGCCACCAAAACTACGAGCAGTACTTC. This translates into CASSLTGHQNYEQYF. The entire variable domain, with the rest obtained from reference TRBV5-1 and TRBJ2-7, is as follows: KAGVTQTPRYLIKTRGQQVTLSCSPISGHRSVSWYQQTPGQGLQFLFEYFSETQRNKGNFPGRFSGRQFSNSRSEMNVSTLELGDSALYLCASSLTGHQNYEQYFGPGTRLTVT.

The chain recombines TRBV5-1 with TRBJ2-2; 7 nucleotides match TRBD1. This CDR3 comprises 16 residues. Trimming removed 3 bases from V and 1 base from J; junction bases left unmatched: 6. CDR1 SGHRS and CDR2 YFSETQ come from the germline V gene. The CDR3 protein is CASSSDRRLNTGELFF. The CDR3 DNA reads TGCGCCAGCAGCTCGGACAGGCGGCTGAACACCGGGGAGCTGTTTTTT.

This chain uses TRBV19 with TRBJ2-7, with 15 nucleotides matching TRBD2. V was clipped by 9 bases and J by 2 bases; unmatched bases: 20. Looked up from germline, CDR1 is LNHDA and CDR2 is SQIVND (reference sequence). CDR3 length equals 20 residues. Written as DNA, the CDR3 is TGTGCCAGGCCTCCCCCGGGACTAGCGGGAGGTCAAGCACACACCTACGAGCAGTACTTC. Amino acids: CARPPPGLAGGQAHTYEQYF.

The chain joins TRBV19 to TRBJ1-3, with D unresolved. V lost 4 bases and J lost 0, with 7 bases in between. Per germline, CDR1 LNHDA and CDR2 SQIVND (reference sequence). This CDR3 is 14 amino acids long. This CDR3 reads CASSSEASGNTIYF. CDR3 sequence (DNA): TGTGCCAGTAGTAGCGAGGCCTCTGGAAACACCATATATTTT.

The V call is TRBV5-6, the J call TRBJ1-3; 8 bases agree with TRBD1. Germline-derived CDR1 and CDR2 are SGHDT and YYEEEE. The CDR3 sequence is 14 residues long. J gave up 3 bases and V 2 bases, and 1 base lay outside the gene matches. For the CDR3, the DNA is TGTGCCAGCAGCTTCACAGGGGGTGGAAACACCATATATTTT. Its protein is CASSFTGGGNTIYF.

The J gene is TRBJ1-2, the V gene TRBV29-1, with D maybe TRBD1 (6 bases). The CDR3 runs to 12 residues. V shed 5 bases and J shed 1 base, with 8 bases lying between them. Germline V CDR1 and CDR2: SQVTM, ANQGSEA. The CDR3 DNA reads as TGCAGCGTTAGGACAGATAACTATGGCTACACCTTC. The encoded protein is CSVRTDNYGYTF.

J is TRBJ2-2 and V is TRBV30; maybe TRBD2 (5 bases). The CDR3 consists of 14 residues. The germline CDR1 and CDR2 sequences are GTSNPN and SVGIG (reference sequence). V lost 3 bases and J lost 3, with 11 bases in between. The CDR3 loop is CAWSSGLHTGELFF. The CDR3 DNA is TGTGCCTGGAGCTCTGGACTTCACACCGGGGAGCTGTTTTTT.

This clone was seen only once. The chain uses TRBV27 and TRBJ1-1; D uncertain. This CDR3 comprises 14 residues. Trimming pared 6 bases from V and 3 bases from J, leaving 14 bases between. Germline lookup yields CDR1 MNHEY and CDR2 SMNVEV (reference sequence). The CDR3 spells CASRGWALYTEAFF. CDR3 sequence (DNA): TGTGCCAGCAGGGGCTGGGCGTTATACACTGAAGCTTTCTTT.

V gene TRBV28 combines with J gene TRBJ2-6, with D tentatively TRBD1 (5 bases). Germline CDR1 MDHEN, CDR2 SYDVKM. CDR3 length equals 15 residues. Trimming took 2 bases from V and 1 from J, leaving 6 bases between them. CDR3 nucleotides: TGTGCCAGCAGTTTAGCAGGGTCTGGGGCCAACGTCCTGACTTTC. It is translated as CASSLAGSGANVLTF.

This sequence joins TRBV5-4 and TRBJ2-1; 9 bases map to TRBD2. The germline V gene has CDR1 SGHNT and CDR2 YYREEE (reference sequence). CDR3 length equals 17 residues. The J segment lost 4 bases and the V segment lost 1 base, leaving 9 bases of the junction unmatched. The CDR3: CASSLSIAGDLYNEQFF. DNA for the CDR3: TGTGCCAGCAGCTTGTCGATAGCGGGGGACCTATACAATGAGCAGTTCTTC.

V gene TRBV24-1 combines with J gene TRBJ2-1, with TRBD2 matching 10 bases. The CDR3 runs to 15 residues. The germline V gene encodes CDR1 KGHDR and CDR2 SFDVKD. The V gene end was trimmed by 5 bases and the J gene end by 5 bases; junction bases not matched to a gene: 5. CDR3 bases: TGTGCCACCAGTGTTCTAGCGGGAGAGCACAATGAGCAGTTCTTC. Its translation: CATSVLAGEHNEQFF.

This clone was detected once. The chain employs TRBV7-9 and TRBJ1-2; no reliable D call. Germline lookup yields CDR1 SEHNR and CDR2 FQNEAQ (reference sequence). CDR3 length: 13 residues. V lost 5 bases to trimming and J lost 2 bases, with 9 bases between them. The CDR3 DNA is TGTGCCAGCAGCCCCACAGTCAACTATGGCTACACCTTC. As protein: CASSPTVNYGYTF.

The rearrangement uses TRBV30 and TRBJ1-6, with D possibly matching TRBD1 (5 bases). CDR1 GTSNPN and CDR2 SVGIG come from the germline V gene (reference sequence). The CDR3 totals 13 residues. V lost 7 bases to trimming and J lost 10 bases, with 17 bases between them. Here the CDR3 reads CALKGEFASPLHF. The CDR3 DNA reads as TGTGCCTTAAAAGGGGAATTTGCCTCACCCCTCCACTTT.